This TCR beta chain comes out of a study of technical replicates of blood from a handful of donors. Produced via immunoSEQ multiplex PCR; TCRdb's table is partial and in-frame only. The sample has about 80,000 clones, roughly 90% seen once. Per the germline V gene, CDR1 is MNHEY and CDR2 is SMNVEV (reference sequence). J gave up 6 bases and V 2 bases, and 5 bases lay outside the gene matches. The CDR3 is 15 amino acids. This chain joins TRBV27 and TRBJ2-1, with TRBD2 identical over 9 bases. Sequenced sample: T cells isolated from PBMCs. This sequence originates from a human donor in good health. The CDR3 region has the DNA TGTGCCAGCAGTTTAGCGCGGGAGGGCCCCAATGAGCAGTTCTTC. It encodes CASSLAREGPNEQFF.